Listed here are 32 T cell receptor beta chains from one sample, sequenced in a study of shared clonotypes between healthy human individuals. TCRdb keeps only in-frame clones here, not all; method: immunoSEQ multiplex PCR. Counted here are around 1.6 million clones, 95% to 99% occurring once; the ten biggest clones make up roughly 0.42%. Sequencing input: naive CD4+ T cells sorted from blood. Subset defined: CD45RA+ positively selected. The source is a young man in good health.

The V and J genes are TRBV15 and TRBJ2-1, with a weak D call TRBD2 (5 bases). V was trimmed by 2 bases and J by 9 bases, leaving 20 bases between them. The CDR3 spans 16 residues. Germline values: CDR1 LNHNV, CDR2 YYDKDF (reference sequence). The CDR3 sequence: CATSRINGYRGIEQFF. CDR3 coding DNA: TGTGCCACCAGCAGAATAAACGGGTACCGAGGGATTGAGCAGTTCTTC.

This clone showed up just once. Other DNA sequences in this specimen translate into the identical CDR3. The chain couples TRBV7-6 to TRBJ2-2; D remains ambiguous. Trimming cost V 1 base and J 5 bases, with 11 bases left between them. The CDR3 loop spans 15 amino acids. Germline V gene sequence: CDR1 SGHVS, CDR2 FNYEAQ. CDR3 DNA sequence: TGTGCCAGCAGCTTAGGCGCAGGAGCGACCGGGGAGCTGTTTTTT. Amino acid sequence: CASSLGAGATGELFF.

V is TRBV7-2 and J is TRBJ2-3, with TRBD2 matching over 10 bases. The CDR3 contains 15 residues. The germline V gene encodes CDR1 SGHTA and CDR2 FQGNSA. V was clipped by 4 bases and J by 3 bases; unmatched bases: 4. In nucleotides, the CDR3 is TGTGCCAGCAGCTCGATAGCGGGAGGAACAGATACGCAGTATTTT. It translates to CASSSIAGGTDTQYF.

Notes on this clone: The sample holds other DNA sequences that translate to the same CDR3. This chain joins TRBV9 and TRBJ2-3; the match to TRBD1 covers 9 bases. Trimming at V came to 0 bases and at J to 1 base, leaving 3 bases not matched to a gene. The CDR3 totals 16 residues. In germline, CDR1 is SGDLS, CDR2 YYNGEE. This chain's CDR3 is CASSVATGGGTDTQYF. CDR3 in DNA: TGTGCCAGCAGCGTAGCAACAGGGGGCGGCACAGATACGCAGTATTTT.

The gene calls are TRBV5-4 and TRBJ1-2; 7 bases match TRBD1. This CDR3 contains 15 residues. V lost 2 bases to trimming and J lost 7 bases; unmatched junction nucleotides: 11. Per the germline V gene, CDR1 is SGHNT and CDR2 is YYREEE (reference sequence). The CDR3 bases are TGTGCCAGCAGCTTCCGCTCCGACAGGGAACGTGGCTACACCTTC. Its translation: CASSFRSDRERGYTF.

In the case of this clone: The sample has other DNA sequences that encode this CDR3 too. The CDR3 region is CASSLGGNTGELFF. CDR3 bases: TGTGCCAGCAGCTTAGGTGGAAACACCGGGGAGCTGTTTTTT. The genes are TRBV5-5 and TRBJ2-2, with D unresolved. V was shortened by 2 bases and J by 2 bases, with 7 bases between the two germline ends. The CDR3 is 14 amino acids. Germline assignment: CDR1 SGHKS and CDR2 YYEKEE (reference sequence). The whole variable domain, remainder taken from reference TRBV5-5 and TRBJ2-2, is DAGVTQSPTHLIKTRGQQVTLRCSPISGHKSVSWYQQVLGQGPQFIFQYYEKEERGRGNFPDRFSARQFPNYSSELNVNALLLGDSALYLCASSLGGNTGELFFGEGSRLTVL.

V usage is TRBV29-1 and J usage is TRBJ1-1; D remains ambiguous. The CDR3 runs to 11 residues. V lost 4 bases, J lost 7 bases, and 10 bases lay in between. CDR1 and CDR2 (germline): SQVTM, ANQGSEA. The CDR3 here is CSVALIGEAFF. The CDR3 DNA sequence: TGCAGCGTTGCCTTAATCGGTGAAGCTTTCTTT. The full variable domain, its missing parts supplied by reference TRBV29-1 and TRBJ1-1, is SAVISQKPSRDICQRGTSLTIQCQVDSQVTMMFWYRQQPGQSLTLIATANQGSEATYESGFVIDKFPISRPNLTFSTLTVSNMSPEDSSIYLCSVALIGEAFFGQGTRLTVV.

The rearrangement links TRBV5-1 to TRBJ2-2; D is uncertain. V was pared by 6 bases and J by 0 bases, with 9 bases between. The CDR3 contains 14 residues. CDR1 and CDR2 (germline): SGHRS, YFSETQ. CDR3 in DNA: TGCGCCAGCAAAGTGCTCGCGAACACCGGGGAGCTGTTTTTT. This encodes CASKVLANTGELFF. Looking up the rest from reference TRBV5-1 and TRBJ2-2 gives the full variable domain: KAGVTQTPRYLIKTRGQQVTLSCSPISGHRSVSWYQQTPGQGLQFLFEYFSETQRNKGNFPGRFSGRQFSNSRSEMNVSTLELGDSALYLCASKVLANTGELFFGEGSRLTVL.

J is TRBJ2-7 and V is TRBV14; no firm D call. V lost 2 bases and J lost 1, with 9 bases in between. CDR3 size: 14 residues. CDR1 is SGHDN and CDR2 is FVKESK in the germline V gene. The CDR3 DNA follows: TGTGCCAGCAGCCAAAAGGGTCGTTCCTACGAGCAGTACTTC. It is translated as CASSQKGRSYEQYF.

The gene calls are TRBV4-1 and TRBJ2-6, with D unresolved. Germline CDR1 reads MGHRA; CDR2 reads YSYEKL. With 2 bases removed from V and 0 bases from J, the gap between germline ends came to 11 bases. The CDR3 spans 17 residues. The CDR3 loop reads CASSQRTPSSGANVLTF. The CDR3 bases are TGCGCCAGCAGCCAAAGGACCCCGAGCTCTGGGGCCAACGTCCTGACTTTC.

Note on this clone: The same CDR3 also results from other DNA sequences found in this sample. The chain links TRBV5-1 to TRBJ1-4; 7 bases line up with TRBD1. In germline, CDR1 is SGHRS, CDR2 YFSETQ. The CDR3 loop spans 15 amino acids. V shed 0 bases, J shed 6 bases, and the junction held 5 bases outside the gene matches. The CDR3 DNA reads as TGCGCCAGCAGCTTGGTGGCAGGGGGTGATGAAAAACTGTTTTTT. This sequence encodes CASSLVAGGDEKLFF.

The chain joins TRBV28 to TRBJ2-4, with 9 positions matching TRBD1. The V gene's germline CDR1 is MDHEN and CDR2 SYDVKM. CDR3 length: 13 residues. As DNA, the CDR3 is TGTGCGTGCCGGGGACAGGGAAAAAACATTCAGTACTTC. It translates to CACRGQGKNIQYF.

The chain links TRBV7-3 to TRBJ2-4; D is possibly TRBD1 (6 bases). V was cut by 5 bases and J by 0 bases, with 14 bases left in between. The CDR3 runs to 16 residues. Germline V lookup: CDR1 SGHTA, CDR2 FQGTGA. The CDR3 DNA reads as TGTGCCAGCAGCGCCTGGACAGCCATAGCCAAAAACATTCAGTACTTC. Translation gives CASSAWTAIAKNIQYF.

The gene calls are TRBV25-1 and TRBJ1-2, with 9 nucleotides matching TRBD1. Trimming removed 0 bases from V and 6 bases from J; junction bases left unmatched: 2. CDR3 length equals 14 residues. The germline CDR1 and CDR2 sequences are MGHDK and SYGVNS. CDR3 sequence: CASSEYRQGDGYTF. CDR3 DNA: TGTGCCAGCAGTGAATATCGACAGGGGGATGGCTACACCTTC.

The chain recombines TRBV18 with TRBJ1-3; D is undetermined. V was trimmed by 3 bases and J by 2 bases, leaving 11 bases between them. This CDR3 spans 15 amino acids. Germline values: CDR1 KGHSH, CDR2 LQKENI. Here the CDR3 DNA reads TGTGCCAGCTCACCGGAAGAGTTGGCTGGAAACACCATATATTTT. Translated: CASSPEELAGNTIYF.

The chain joins TRBV10-3 to TRBJ2-2, with 7 bases identical to TRBD2. J was trimmed by 6 bases and V by 8 bases; bases with no gene match: 6. This CDR3 spans 13 amino acids. Germline CDR1 ENHRY, CDR2 SYGVKD. The CDR3, as DNA: TGTGCCATCCGGATGACTAGCCCCGGGGAGCTGTTTTTT. It yields the protein CAIRMTSPGELFF.

The chain has TRBV5-1 and TRBJ2-2, with TRBD1 identical over 12 bases. CDR1 and CDR2 (germline): SGHRS, YFSETQ. V lost 7 bases, J lost 3 bases, and 13 bases stayed unmatched. The CDR3 contains 18 residues. This chain's CDR3 is CASESGTGGLFDTGELFF. The CDR3 DNA sequence: TGCGCCAGCGAGTCGGGGACAGGGGGCCTCTTTGACACCGGGGAGCTGTTTTTT.

CDR3 protein: CASSSTGVFGGYTF. The CDR3 bases are TGTGCCAGCAGCTCCACAGGGGTTTTTGGTGGCTACACCTTC. This chain joins TRBV5-6 and TRBJ1-2; 7 bases agree with TRBD1. The CDR3 covers 14 residues. V trimming: 3 bases; J trimming: 7 bases; junction bases outside the gene matches: 9. Germline V gene sequence: CDR1 SGHDT, CDR2 YYEEEE.

CDR3 protein: CASSLTGASLYNEQFF. The CDR3 nucleotides read TGCGCCAGCAGCTTGACAGGGGCCTCCTTATACAATGAGCAGTTCTTC. J is TRBJ2-1 and V is TRBV5-1, with 7 bases identical to TRBD1. The CDR3 covers 16 residues. The germline V gene encodes CDR1 SGHRS and CDR2 YFSETQ. The V segment lost 1 base and the J segment 4 bases; nucleotides outside the gene matches: 8.

The chain links TRBV28 to TRBJ2-7; D may be TRBD1 (5 bases). The CDR3 has 14 amino acids. In germline, CDR1 is MDHEN, CDR2 SYDVKM. V dropped 2 bases and J dropped 5 bases, with 13 bases sitting between them. The CDR3 sequence: CASSLIQGRNEQYF. In DNA, the CDR3 is TGTGCCAGCAGTTTAATTCAGGGAAGGAACGAGCAGTACTTC.

The rearrangement uses TRBV18 and TRBJ2-7, with a possible D match to TRBD1 (6 bases). This CDR3 comprises 14 residues. V lost 3 bases and J 3 bases, leaving 12 bases between the germline ends. Germline V gene lookup returns CDR1 KGHSH and CDR2 LQKENI. The CDR3 spells CASSPNRENYEQYF. CDR3 in DNA: TGTGCCAGCTCACCTAACAGGGAGAACTACGAGCAGTACTTC.

The rearrangement links TRBV5-1 to TRBJ2-3; TRBD2 matches at 8 bases. The germline V gene encodes CDR1 SGHRS and CDR2 YFSETQ. The V gene end was trimmed by 3 bases and the J gene end by 1 base; junction bases not matched to a gene: 7. The CDR3 covers 16 residues. In DNA, the CDR3 is TGCGCCAGCAGCTCCTTTGTAGCGGGGCGCACAGATACGCAGTATTTT. Its translation is CASSSFVAGRTDTQYF.

This chain uses TRBV19 with TRBJ1-1; 7 bases line up with TRBD1. This CDR3 has 13 residues. Unmatched junction bases numbered 7, after V lost 6 bases and J lost 6 bases. CDR1 and CDR2 (germline): LNHDA, SQIVND (reference sequence). CDR3 protein: CASRKGAQPEAFF. The CDR3 coding sequence is TGTGCCAGTAGGAAGGGGGCGCAGCCTGAAGCTTTCTTT.

V and J are TRBV5-1 and TRBJ2-3; tentatively, D is TRBD2 (6 bases). Germline CDR1 SGHRS, CDR2 YFSETQ. CDR3 length: 14 residues. Trimming shortened V by 4 bases and J by 8 bases, and 17 bases separated the two germline ends. This chain's CDR3 is CASSTGGSVGTQYF. The CDR3 region has the DNA TGCGCCAGCAGCACTGGGGGGTCAGTGGGTACGCAGTATTTT.

The V gene is TRBV4-1, the J gene TRBJ2-1; tentatively, D is TRBD2 (6 bases). The CDR3 contains 14 residues. Germline CDR1 is MGHRA and CDR2 is YSYEKL. V dropped 0 bases and J dropped 7 bases, with 10 bases sitting between them. The CDR3 DNA follows: TGCGCCAGCAGCCAAGATCCAGGGAGGAATGAGCAGTTCTTC. This gives the protein CASSQDPGRNEQFF.

The V and J genes are TRBV11-3 and TRBJ2-2; 14 nucleotides line up with TRBD2. Germline loops: CDR1 SGHNT, CDR2 YENEEA. The ends lost 3 bases at V and 5 bases at J; junction bases unmatched: 8. This CDR3 has 18 residues. The CDR3 nucleotides read TGTGCCAGCAGCTTTGGACTAGCGGGAGGCCCGGGTACCGGGGAGCTGTTTTTT. Protein: CASSFGLAGGPGTGELFF.

V and J are TRBV21-1 and TRBJ2-1; the table's D call TRBD2 went unverified against the DNA. TRBV21-1 is given as a pseudogene. This CDR3 contains 18 residues. The CDR3 reads CASSKCWRERLPYNEQFF. CDR3 DNA sequence: TGTGCCAGCAGCAAATGTTGGAGAGAACGTCTCCCCTACAATGAGCAGTTCTTC.

V and J are TRBV5-1 and TRBJ2-3, with 10 bases aligning to TRBD2. The CDR3 consists of 16 residues. The germline V gene has CDR1 SGHRS and CDR2 YFSETQ. With V trimmed by 4 bases and J by 2 bases, 7 bases remained unmatched. The CDR3 loop reads CASSVGTSVYTDTQYF. The DNA of the CDR3 is TGCGCCAGCAGCGTAGGGACTAGCGTTTACACAGATACGCAGTATTTT.

In DNA, the CDR3 is TGCGCCAGCAGCTCACCGGGACAGGTCAATGAGCAGTTCTTC. This codes for CASSSPGQVNEQFF. V and J are TRBV5-1 and TRBJ2-1; 8 nucleotides match TRBD1. CDR3 length equals 14 residues. V was clipped by 3 bases and J by 6 bases; unmatched bases: 5. Germline V lookup: CDR1 SGHRS, CDR2 YFSETQ.

The rearrangement joins TRBV7-6 to TRBJ2-1; 10 positions match TRBD2. The CDR3 length is 18 residues. V trimming: 0 bases; J trimming: 0 bases; junction bases outside the gene matches: 5. CDR1 and CDR2 from the germline V gene are SGHVS and FNYEAQ. CDR3 protein: CASSLAGLAWSSYNEQFF. The CDR3 bases are TGTGCCAGCAGCTTAGCGGGACTAGCGTGGAGCTCCTACAATGAGCAGTTCTTC. Based on the CDR3 plus reference TRBV7-6 and TRBJ2-1, the full variable domain is GAGVSQSPRYKVTKRGQDVALRCDPISGHVSLYWYRQALGQGPEFLTYFNYEAQQDKSGLPNDRFSAERPEGSISTLTIQRTEQRDSAMYRCASSLAGLAWSSYNEQFFGPGTRLTVL.

V and J are TRBV25-1 and TRBJ1-4, with D perhaps TRBD1 (5 bases). Looked up from germline, CDR1 is MGHDK and CDR2 is SYGVNS. This CDR3 region has 15 residues. V was shortened by 5 bases and J by 8 bases, with 18 bases between the two germline ends. CDR3 sequence (DNA): TGTGCCAGCAGTAGTACCTTGACAGTAGGAGAAAAACTGTTTTTT. This translates into CASSSTLTVGEKLFF.

The J gene is TRBJ2-2, the V gene TRBV6-5, with a tentative D call TRBD2 (5 bases). CDR3 length: 15 amino acids. The germline V and J ends were trimmed by 8 bases and 0 bases, with 13 bases remaining between them. CDR1 and CDR2 (germline): MNHEY, SVGAGI. CDR3 coding DNA: TGTGCCAGCGGCCTGGGGAGTTCGAACACCGGGGAGCTGTTTTTT. Residues: CASGLGSSNTGELFF.